This T cell receptor beta chain originates from a study of blood T cell repertoires in COVID-19. As for the study in general: Material from acute and convalescent COVID-19 was sourced from the United States, Italy and Spain. PBMCs, B-cell-depleted T cells, or T cells were the source of the cDNA or gDNA that made up the material.

Source study methods: Using reference gene primer amplification, nucleated cell counts were estimated. Method: immunoSEQ multiplex PCR; TCRdb's copy keeps in-frame clones and lacks some. The V and J calls and clone size were taken over from that table, and D and trimming were inferred from the DNA. The profile covers approximately 320,000 clones, with roughly 85% appearing a single time and 7.2% taken by the ten largest. CDR1 and CDR2 from the germline V gene are SGHAT and FQNNGV. The V segment lost 5 bases and the J segment 1 base; nucleotides outside the gene matches: 10. The CDR3 runs 16 residues.

The chain links TRBV11-2 to TRBJ2-7; 8 bases line up with TRBD1. The sequenced sample consisted of peripheral blood. This sequence originates from a human donor in a cohort sampled during active COVID-19. CDR3 sequence reads: CASSGLHRGKSYEQYF. The CDR3 nucleotides read TGTGCCAGCAGCGGATTACACAGGGGGAAGTCCTACGAGCAGTACTTC.